Each of the 15 T cell receptor beta chains below was sequenced from the same sample in a study of blood T cell repertoires in COVID-19. Libraries were prepared by immunoSEQ multiplex PCR; TCRdb keeps only in-frame clonotypes and omits some of them. Among roughly 120,000 clones listed, around 85% were seen once. Sample: peripheral blood. The receptors originated from a man aged 55 to 70 with acute or convalescent COVID-19.

This rearrangement joins TRBV27 to TRBJ2-3, with D possibly matching TRBD2 (6 bases). Trimming left V 10 bases short and J 7 bases short, with 21 bases between. The CDR3 sequence is 14 residues long. Germline V lookup: CDR1 MNHEY, CDR2 SMNVEV (reference sequence). This CDR3 reads CATWGGDWENTQYF. CDR3 nucleotides: TGTGCCACCTGGGGCGGGGACTGGGAGAATACGCAGTATTTT.

The CDR3 is CASSYSGTSGRADTQYF. The CDR3 DNA reads TGTGCCAGCAGTTACTCCGGGACTAGCGGGAGGGCAGATACGCAGTATTTT. The genes are TRBV6-8 and TRBJ2-3; 16 bases map to TRBD2. Germline CDR1 and CDR2: MNHGY and SAAAGT. This CDR3 comprises 17 residues. J was trimmed by 4 bases and V by 0 bases; bases with no gene match: 1.

This clone was recorded once. The J gene is TRBJ2-7, the V gene TRBV29-1, with 7 bases aligning to TRBD2. This CDR3 spans 14 amino acids. Germline lookup yields CDR1 SQVTM and CDR2 ANQGSEA. The trim removed 1 base at V and 5 bases at J, leaving 8 bases unmatched. The CDR3 reads CSVEVPGGWDEQYF. Written as DNA, the CDR3 is TGCAGCGTTGAAGTACCGGGGGGTTGGGACGAGCAGTACTTC.

This clone was found a few times. The chain couples TRBV19 to TRBJ2-7; 8 bases align to TRBD1. This CDR3 has 14 amino acids. J was trimmed by 3 bases and V by 5 bases; bases with no gene match: 6. The germline V gene encodes CDR1 LNHDA and CDR2 SQIVND (reference sequence). CDR3 nucleotide sequence: TGTGCCAGTAGTCCCGGGACAGGTCACTACGAGCAGTACTTC. Translation gives CASSPGTGHYEQYF. Combining the CDR3 with reference TRBV19 and TRBJ2-7 gives the whole variable domain DGGITQSPKYLFRKEGQNVTLSCEQNLNHDAMYWYRQDPGQGLRLIYYSQIVNDFQKGDIAEGYSVSREKKESFPLTVTSAQKNPTAFYLCASSPGTGHYEQYFGPGTRLTVT.

The table lists this clone with a few counts. V and J are TRBV2 and TRBJ1-2, with D tentatively TRBD1 (5 bases). CDR3 length equals 14 residues. V lost 7 bases and J 8 bases, leaving 20 bases between the germline ends. From germline, CDR1 is SNHLY and CDR2 FYNNEI. CDR3 coding DNA: TGTGCCAGCACCACACCTTCCGGTAGGGGCGGCTACACCTTC. Amino acid sequence: CASTTPSGRGGYTF.

The chain links TRBV28 to TRBJ1-1; 9 bases fit TRBD1. The length of the CDR3 is 16 residues. Germline V gene data show CDR1 as MDHEN and CDR2 as SYDVKM. Trimming cost V 1 base and J 5 bases; bases outside gene matches: 8. The CDR3 sequence: CASSLSPGQGLTEAFF. The CDR3 region has the DNA TGTGCCAGCAGTTTATCTCCGGGACAGGGTCTAACTGAAGCTTTCTTT.

Only a few counts were recorded for this clone. DNA for the CDR3: TGCGCCAGCAGTGGGACAGGGGTGAACACTGAAGCTTTCTTT. Translation: CASSGTGVNTEAFF. V gene TRBV5-1 combines with J gene TRBJ1-1; 10 bases are shared with TRBD1. The CDR3 covers 14 residues. After removal of 5 bases from V and 0 bases from J, the junction contained 1 base not matched to a gene. CDR1 is SGHRS and CDR2 is YFSETQ in the germline V gene.

The rearrangement uses TRBV3-1 (or the pseudogene TRBV3-2) and TRBJ1-6; D ambiguous. The V gene lost 1 base and the J gene lost 0 bases, with 7 bases spanning the gap. The CDR3 has 16 residues. Germline V gene data show CDR1 as LGHDT and CDR2 as YNNKEL (reference sequence). Written as DNA, the CDR3 is TGTGCCAGCAGCCAAGGACTGAGCTCCTATAATTCACCCCTCCACTTT. Amino acid sequence: CASSQGLSSYNSPLHF.

The J gene is TRBJ2-5, the V gene TRBV3-1 (or the pseudogene TRBV3-2), with 10 bases that match TRBD2. The length of the CDR3 is 13 residues. Per germline, CDR1 LGHDT and CDR2 YNNKEL (reference sequence). J lost 2 bases, V lost 8 bases, and 2 bases had no gene match. The CDR3 here is CASGGLAQETQYF. The CDR3 bases are TGTGCCAGCGGGGGACTAGCGCAAGAGACCCAGTACTTC.

This chain uses TRBV19 with TRBJ2-2; perhaps TRBD2 as D (5 bases). The CDR3 has 14 amino acids. V shed 7 bases and J shed 2 bases, with 11 bases lying between them. CDR1 is LNHDA and CDR2 is SQIVND in the germline V gene (reference sequence). This CDR3 is CASNRELNTGELFF. The CDR3, as DNA: TGTGCCAGTAATAGGGAGTTAAACACCGGGGAGCTGTTTTTT.

This clone was counted a few times. The chain is built from TRBV7-9 and TRBJ1-3, with unresolved D. In germline, CDR1 is SEHNR, CDR2 FQNEAQ (reference sequence). The CDR3 has 15 residues. Trimming took 1 base from V and 3 from J, leaving 10 bases between them. CDR3 protein: CASSLGAAIGNTIYF. The DNA for the CDR3 is TGTGCCAGCAGCTTAGGGGCAGCCATTGGAAACACCATATATTTT.

This CDR3 reads CASSYSDSTQPQHF. DNA of the CDR3: TGTGCCAGCAGTTATTCGGACAGTACTCAGCCCCAGCATTTT. The chain employs TRBV6-6 and TRBJ1-5; maybe TRBD1 (6 bases). The CDR3 consists of 14 residues. V was trimmed by 3 bases and J by 6 bases, leaving 12 bases between them. Germline V gene lookup returns CDR1 MNHNY and CDR2 SVGAGI (reference sequence).

This rearrangement joins TRBV2 to TRBJ2-1; no reliable D call. With 3 bases removed from V and 9 bases from J, the gap between germline ends came to 12 bases. Germline CDR1 SNHLY, CDR2 FYNNEI. The CDR3 is made up of 13 amino acids. CDR3 loop: CASSELSTGEQFF. DNA for the CDR3: TGTGCCAGCAGTGAGCTCTCCACCGGTGAGCAGTTCTTC. Full variable domain (remainder filled in from reference TRBV2 and TRBJ2-1): EPEVTQTPSHQVTQMGQEVILRCVPISNHLYFYWYRQILGQKVEFLVSFYNNEISEKSEIFDDQFSVERPDGSNFTLKIRSTKLEDSAMYFCASSELSTGEQFFGPGTRLTVL.

The CDR3 spells CAISAAEGSGELFF. CDR3 nucleotide sequence: TGTGCCATCAGTGCAGCCGAGGGTTCCGGGGAGCTGTTTTTT. The chain combines TRBV10-3 with TRBJ2-2; tentative D call: TRBD2 (5 bases). Germline V lookup: CDR1 ENHRY, CDR2 SYGVKD. The length of the CDR3 is 14 residues. The germline V and J ends were trimmed by 4 bases and 6 bases, with 12 bases remaining between them.

The chain uses TRBV24-1 and TRBJ2-7; D is undetermined. The germline V gene has CDR1 KGHDR and CDR2 SFDVKD. The V end was cut by 2 bases, the J end by 0 bases, with 4 bases between. This CDR3 region has 13 residues. CDR3 amino acids: CATSDSFSYEQYF. The CDR3 nucleotides are TGTGCCACCAGTGATTCCTTCTCCTACGAGCAGTACTTC.